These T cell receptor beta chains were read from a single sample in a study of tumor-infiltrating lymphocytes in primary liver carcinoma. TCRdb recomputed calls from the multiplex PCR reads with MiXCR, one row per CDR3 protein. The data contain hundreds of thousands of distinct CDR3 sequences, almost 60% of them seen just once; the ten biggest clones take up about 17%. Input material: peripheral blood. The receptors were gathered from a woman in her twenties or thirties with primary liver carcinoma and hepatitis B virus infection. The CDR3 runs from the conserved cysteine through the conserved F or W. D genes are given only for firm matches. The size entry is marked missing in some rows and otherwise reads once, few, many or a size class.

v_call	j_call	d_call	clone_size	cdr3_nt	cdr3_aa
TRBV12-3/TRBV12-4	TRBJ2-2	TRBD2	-	TGTGCCTGCAGTTATCTAGCGGGGAACACCGGGGAGCTGTTTTTT	CACSYLAGNTGELFF
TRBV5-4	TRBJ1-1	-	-	TGTGCCAACAGCTTGGACCGGGGGAGCACTGAAGCTTTCTTT	CANSLDRGSTEAFF
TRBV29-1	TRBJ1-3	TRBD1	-	TGCAGCGGCCGACAGGGTGGTGGAGTCACCATATATTTT	CSGRQGGGVTIYF
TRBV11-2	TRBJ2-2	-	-	TGTGTCAGCAGTTTCGGGGAGCTGTTTTTT	CVSSFGELFF
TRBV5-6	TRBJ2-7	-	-	TGTGCCAGCAGCTTTCGGACTCGTTACGAGCAGTACTTC	CASSFRTRYEQYF
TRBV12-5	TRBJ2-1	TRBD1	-	TGTGCTAGTGGAAGGACAGGGATCGATGTGCAGTTCTTC	CASGRTGIDVQFF
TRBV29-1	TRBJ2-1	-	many	TGCAGCGTTGACGGCTACAATGAGCAGTTCTTC	CSVDGYNEQFF
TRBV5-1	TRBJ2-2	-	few	TGCGCCAGCAGCTTGGCCCCGGCCCCCGGGGAGCTGTTTTTT	CASSLAPAPGELFF
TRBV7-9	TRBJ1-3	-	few	TGTGCCAGCAGTCGCGGGTGGACTGGAAACACCATATATTTT	CASSRGWTGNTIYF
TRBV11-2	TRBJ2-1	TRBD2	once	TGTGTCAGTAGCACAGGGACTAGCGGGATTAATGAGCAGTTCTTC	CVSSTGTSGINEQFF
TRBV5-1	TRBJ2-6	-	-	TGCGCCAGCAGCTTGGGGCTATCATCTGGGGCCAACGTCCTGACTTTC	CASSLGLSSGANVLTF
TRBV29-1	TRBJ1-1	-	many	TGCAGCGTACTTGAGAGGTGGAACACTGAAGCTTTCTTT	CSVLERWNTEAFF
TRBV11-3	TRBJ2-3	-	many	TGTGCCAGCAGCCCAGGGGGGGGGCAGGATACGCAGTATTTT	CASSPGGGQDTQYF
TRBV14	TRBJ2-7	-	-	TGTGCCAGCAGCCAATTGGGGGGCTCCTACGAGCAGTACTTC	CASSQLGGSYEQYF
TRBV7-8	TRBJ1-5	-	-	TGTGCCAGCAGCTTTGGGCAGGCGGCTTTTCAGCCCCAGCATTTC	CASSFGQAAFQPQHF
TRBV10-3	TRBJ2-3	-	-	TGTGCCATCAGTATAATGTCATTCCAGACAACAGATACGCAGTATTTT	CAISIMSFQTTDTQYF
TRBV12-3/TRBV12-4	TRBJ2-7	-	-	TGTGCCAGCAGTTCGGTCCCCCCCTACGAGCAGTACTTC	CASSSVPPYEQYF